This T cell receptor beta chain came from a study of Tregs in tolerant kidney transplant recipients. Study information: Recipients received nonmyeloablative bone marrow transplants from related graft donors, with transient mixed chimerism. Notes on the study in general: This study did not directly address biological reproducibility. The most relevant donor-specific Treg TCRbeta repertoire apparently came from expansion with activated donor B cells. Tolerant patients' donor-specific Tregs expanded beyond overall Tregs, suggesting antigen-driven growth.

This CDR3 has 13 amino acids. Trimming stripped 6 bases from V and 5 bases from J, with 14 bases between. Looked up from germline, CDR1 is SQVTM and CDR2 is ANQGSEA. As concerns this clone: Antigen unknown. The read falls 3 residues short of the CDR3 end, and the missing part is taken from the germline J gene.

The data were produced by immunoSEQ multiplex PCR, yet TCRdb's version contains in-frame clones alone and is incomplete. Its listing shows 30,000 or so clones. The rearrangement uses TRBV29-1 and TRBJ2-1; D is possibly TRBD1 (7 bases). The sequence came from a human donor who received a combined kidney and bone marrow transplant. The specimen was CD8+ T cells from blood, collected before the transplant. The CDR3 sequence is CSVAGQTDNEQFF. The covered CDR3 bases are TGCAGCGTGGCGGGACAGACAGACAATGAG.